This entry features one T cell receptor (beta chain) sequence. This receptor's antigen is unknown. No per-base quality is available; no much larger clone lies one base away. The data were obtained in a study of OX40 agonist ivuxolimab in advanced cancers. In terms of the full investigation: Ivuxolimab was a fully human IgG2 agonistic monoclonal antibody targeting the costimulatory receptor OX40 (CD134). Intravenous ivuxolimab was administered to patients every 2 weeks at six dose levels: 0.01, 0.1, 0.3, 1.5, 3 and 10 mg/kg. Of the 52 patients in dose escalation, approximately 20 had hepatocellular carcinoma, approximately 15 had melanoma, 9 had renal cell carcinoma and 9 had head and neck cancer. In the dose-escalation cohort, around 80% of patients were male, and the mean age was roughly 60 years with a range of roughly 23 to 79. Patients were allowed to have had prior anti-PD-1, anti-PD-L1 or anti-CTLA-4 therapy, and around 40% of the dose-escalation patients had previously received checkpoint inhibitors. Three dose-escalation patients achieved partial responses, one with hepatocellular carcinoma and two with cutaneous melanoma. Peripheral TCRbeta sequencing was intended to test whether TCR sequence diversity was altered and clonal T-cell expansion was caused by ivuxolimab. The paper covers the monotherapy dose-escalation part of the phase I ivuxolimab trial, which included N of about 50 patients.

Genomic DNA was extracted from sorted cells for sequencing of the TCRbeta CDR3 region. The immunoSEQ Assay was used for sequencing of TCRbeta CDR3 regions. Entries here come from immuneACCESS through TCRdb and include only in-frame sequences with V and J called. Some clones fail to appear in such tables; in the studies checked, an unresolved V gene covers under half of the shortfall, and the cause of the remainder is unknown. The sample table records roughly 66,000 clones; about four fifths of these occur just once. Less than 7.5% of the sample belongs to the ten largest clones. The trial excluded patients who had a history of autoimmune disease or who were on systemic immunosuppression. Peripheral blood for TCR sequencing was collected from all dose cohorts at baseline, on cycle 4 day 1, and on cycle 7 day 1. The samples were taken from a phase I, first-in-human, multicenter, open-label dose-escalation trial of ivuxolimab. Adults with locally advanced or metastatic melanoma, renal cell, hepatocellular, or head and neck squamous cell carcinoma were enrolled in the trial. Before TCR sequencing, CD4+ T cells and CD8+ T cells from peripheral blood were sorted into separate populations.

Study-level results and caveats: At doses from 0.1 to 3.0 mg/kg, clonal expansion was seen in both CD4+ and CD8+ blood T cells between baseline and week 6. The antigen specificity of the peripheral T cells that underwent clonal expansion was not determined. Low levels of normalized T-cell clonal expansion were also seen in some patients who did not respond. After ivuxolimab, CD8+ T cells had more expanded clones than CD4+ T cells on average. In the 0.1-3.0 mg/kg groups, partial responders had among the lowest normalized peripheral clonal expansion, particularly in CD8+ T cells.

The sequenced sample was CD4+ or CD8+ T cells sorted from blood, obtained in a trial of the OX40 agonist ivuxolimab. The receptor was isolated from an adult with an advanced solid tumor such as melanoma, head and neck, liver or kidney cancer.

Read as DNA, the sequence is TGTGCCAGTCTTAGTCGGGAGGGCACTGAAGCTTTCTTT. Translated, it gives CASLSREGTEAFF. The chain is encoded by TRBV19 joined to TRBJ1-1; no confident D gene assignment can be made. Measured from the cysteine to the phenylalanine, the CDR3 is 13 residues long. CDR3 DNA only is kept here, 39 bases in frame from base 1. Via the germline V gene (reference sequence), CDR1 is LNHDA and CDR2 SQIVND. The V end loses 8 bases and the J end loses 4 bases, and a stretch of 14 bases separates them.